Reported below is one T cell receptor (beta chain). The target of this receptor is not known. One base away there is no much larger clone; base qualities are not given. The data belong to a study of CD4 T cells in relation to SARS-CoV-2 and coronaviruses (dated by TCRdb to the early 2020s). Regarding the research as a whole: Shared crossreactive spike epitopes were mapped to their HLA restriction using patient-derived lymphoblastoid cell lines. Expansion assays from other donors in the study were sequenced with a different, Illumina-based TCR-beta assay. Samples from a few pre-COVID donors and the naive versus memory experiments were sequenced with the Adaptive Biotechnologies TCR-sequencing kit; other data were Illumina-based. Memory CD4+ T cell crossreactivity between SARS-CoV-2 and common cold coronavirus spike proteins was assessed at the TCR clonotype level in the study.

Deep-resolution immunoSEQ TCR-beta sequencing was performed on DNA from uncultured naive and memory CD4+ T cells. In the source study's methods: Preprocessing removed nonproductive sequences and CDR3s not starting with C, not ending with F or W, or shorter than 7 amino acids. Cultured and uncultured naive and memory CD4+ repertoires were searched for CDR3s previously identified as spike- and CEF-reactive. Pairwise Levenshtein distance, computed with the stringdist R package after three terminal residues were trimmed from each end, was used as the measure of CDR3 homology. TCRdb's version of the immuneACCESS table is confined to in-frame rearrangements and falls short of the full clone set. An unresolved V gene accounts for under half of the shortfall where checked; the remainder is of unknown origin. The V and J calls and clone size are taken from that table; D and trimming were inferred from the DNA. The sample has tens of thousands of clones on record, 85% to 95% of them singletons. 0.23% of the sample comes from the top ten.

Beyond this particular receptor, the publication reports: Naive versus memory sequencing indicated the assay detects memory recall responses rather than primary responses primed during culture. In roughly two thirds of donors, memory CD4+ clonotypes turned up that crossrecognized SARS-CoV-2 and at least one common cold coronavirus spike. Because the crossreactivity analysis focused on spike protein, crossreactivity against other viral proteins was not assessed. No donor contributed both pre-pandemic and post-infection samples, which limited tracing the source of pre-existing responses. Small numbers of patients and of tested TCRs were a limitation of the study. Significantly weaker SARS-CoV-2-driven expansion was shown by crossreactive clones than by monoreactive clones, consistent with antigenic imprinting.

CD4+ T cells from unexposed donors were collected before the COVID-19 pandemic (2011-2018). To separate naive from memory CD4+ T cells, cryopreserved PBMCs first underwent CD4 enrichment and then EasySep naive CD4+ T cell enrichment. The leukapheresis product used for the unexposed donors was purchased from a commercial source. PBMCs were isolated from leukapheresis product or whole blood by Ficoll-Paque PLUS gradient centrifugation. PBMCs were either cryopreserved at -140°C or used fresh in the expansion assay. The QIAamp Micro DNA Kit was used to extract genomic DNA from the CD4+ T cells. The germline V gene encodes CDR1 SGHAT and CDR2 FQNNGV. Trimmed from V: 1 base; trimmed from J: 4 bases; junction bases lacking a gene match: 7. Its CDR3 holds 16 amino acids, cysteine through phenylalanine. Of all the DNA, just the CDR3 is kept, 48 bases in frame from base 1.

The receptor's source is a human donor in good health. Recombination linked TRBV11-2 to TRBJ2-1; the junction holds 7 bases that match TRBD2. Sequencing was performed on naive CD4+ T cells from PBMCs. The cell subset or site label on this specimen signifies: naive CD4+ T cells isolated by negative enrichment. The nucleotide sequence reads TGTGCCAGCAGCTTAGCAGGTGGCGGGAGATACAATGAGCAGTTCTTC. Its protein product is CASSLAGGGRYNEQFF.